These 31 T cell receptor beta chains came from one sample sequenced in a study of T cell repertoires in ileal Crohn's disease (dated by TCRdb to the late 2010s). Library creation used the immunoSEQ multiplex PCR assay. The source is immuneACCESS, and TCRdb retained only in-frame sequences with V and J called. Part of the clones is not carried over; for the studies checked, unresolved V genes explain less than half of this, and the remainder is unexplained. Present in this sample are several thousand clones, under 95% of which were seen just once. Around 5% of the sample is taken by the ten largest. Sequenced: ileal tissue. The receptors originated from an adult with Crohn's disease.

The gene calls are TRBV4-1 and TRBJ2-1; D is perhaps TRBD2 (7 bases). Germline V lookup: CDR1 MGHRA, CDR2 YSYEKL. This CDR3 spans 20 amino acids. Trimming removed 0 bases from V and 5 bases from J, with 26 bases in between. The CDR3 DNA follows: TGCGCCAGCAGCCAAGAGGGCCTATCACAGGGCGGACTAGTCCACAATGAGCAGTTCTTC. Protein product: CASSQEGLSQGGLVHNEQFF.

This chain links TRBV9 with TRBJ2-2, with TRBD2 matching over 10 bases. With V trimmed by 0 bases and J by 4 bases, 3 bases remained unmatched. CDR3 length equals 16 residues. Germline V gene sequence: CDR1 SGDLS, CDR2 YYNGEE. DNA for the CDR3: TGTGCCAGCAGCGTAGTAGCGGGAGGTACCACCGGGGAGCTGTTTTTT. Its protein is CASSVVAGGTTGELFF.

This chain joins TRBV5-1 and TRBJ2-5, with D possibly TRBD2 on 7 matching bases. Trimming removed 1 base at V and 1 base at J, with 14 bases between. Germline loops: CDR1 SGHRS, CDR2 YFSETQ. This CDR3 is 16 amino acids long. DNA of the CDR3: TGCGCCAGCAGCTTGATCGGAGGGGGGGCCCAAGAGACCCAGTACTTC. It codes for CASSLIGGGAQETQYF.

This chain links TRBV4-2 with TRBJ2-7; the D gene is possibly TRBD2 (6 bases). V dropped 0 bases and J dropped 3 bases, with 12 bases sitting between them. There are 15 residues in the CDR3. From germline, CDR1 is LGHNA and CDR2 YNFKEQ. CDR3 region: CASSQDGTASYEQYF. The CDR3 DNA reads as TGTGCCAGCAGCCAAGACGGGACTGCCAGCTACGAGCAGTACTTC.

The V gene is TRBV19, the J gene TRBJ1-2; 9 bases align to TRBD1. The CDR3 is made up of 14 amino acids. The V segment lost 6 bases and the J segment 4 bases; nucleotides outside the gene matches: 6. The germline V gene encodes CDR1 LNHDA and CDR2 SQIVND (reference sequence). The DNA for the CDR3 is TGTGCCAGTAGCACTACAGGGGGCGCCTATGGCTACACCTTC. It specifies CASSTTGGAYGYTF.

This sequence joins TRBV6-6 and TRBJ2-2, with D tentatively TRBD2 (6 bases). The V gene lost 5 bases and the J gene lost 3 bases, with 10 bases spanning the gap. The germline gives CDR1 MNHNY, CDR2 SVGAGI (reference sequence). This CDR3 has 14 residues. This CDR3 reads CASSPSGDTGELFF. CDR3 nucleotide sequence: TGTGCCAGCAGTCCCTCGGGGGACACCGGGGAGCTGTTTTTT.

In this sample, this clone turned up once. The chain couples TRBV5-1 to TRBJ1-2, with TRBD1 identical over 8 bases. The germline CDR1 and CDR2 sequences are SGHRS and YFSETQ. J gave up 3 bases and V 1 base, and 2 bases lay outside the gene matches. CDR3 length: 14 amino acids. The CDR3 DNA follows: TGCGCCAGCAGCTTGATGGACAGGGACTATGGCTACACCTTC. This sequence encodes CASSLMDRDYGYTF.

CDR3 amino acids: CASSTQTGGSDQPQHF. The CDR3 coding sequence is TGTGCCAGCAGTACCCAGACAGGGGGCAGCGATCAGCCCCAGCATTTT. The chain is built from TRBV27 and TRBJ1-5; 10 nucleotides match TRBD1. CDR1 is MNHEY, CDR2 SMNVEV, per germline (reference sequence). The length of the CDR3 is 16 residues. Germline trimming cut 5 bases from V and 5 bases from J; bases unmatched to any gene: 9.

This clone was found once. Here the CDR3 reads CASSPGSNTEAFF. CDR3 bases: TGTGCCAGCAGTCCCGGGAGTAACACTGAAGCTTTCTTT. The genes are TRBV28 and TRBJ1-1, with D unresolved. This CDR3 spans 13 amino acids. The germline gives CDR1 MDHEN, CDR2 SYDVKM. Trimming removed 5 bases at V and 2 bases at J, with 9 bases between.

By share of the sample, this clone is large. This chain connects TRBV7-6 to TRBJ1-4; 10 nucleotides match TRBD1. This CDR3 has 17 amino acids. After removal of 4 bases from V and 6 bases from J, the junction contained 11 bases not matched to a gene. Germline V CDR1 and CDR2: SGHVS, FNYEAQ. The CDR3: CASSSDPPGTGDEKLFF. The CDR3 DNA follows: TGTGCCAGCAGCTCCGATCCCCCCGGGACAGGGGATGAAAAACTGTTTTTT.

This clone was observed a single time. The J gene is TRBJ2-5, the V gene TRBV7-9, with 9 bases identical to TRBD1. The CDR3 spans 14 residues. J was trimmed by 2 bases and V by 5 bases; bases with no gene match: 3. Per the germline V gene, CDR1 is SEHNR and CDR2 is FQNEAQ (reference sequence). This CDR3 reads CASSLGTGQETQYF. The CDR3 nucleotides are TGTGCCAGCAGCCTCGGGACAGGGCAAGAGACCCAGTACTTC.

The chain employs TRBV25-1 and TRBJ2-5; D is perhaps TRBD1 (5 bases). This CDR3 has 12 residues. CDR1 and CDR2 from the germline V gene are MGHDK and SYGVNS. Trimming removed 6 bases at V and 3 bases at J, with 8 bases between. CDR3 nucleotide sequence: TGTGCCAGCAGATCAGGGAAAGAGACCCAGTACTTC. It specifies CASRSGKETQYF.

The chain links TRBV4-2 to TRBJ2-1; maybe TRBD2 (7 bases). The CDR3 length is 16 residues. Germline V lookup: CDR1 LGHNA, CDR2 YNFKEQ. Between the trimmed V and J ends, which lost 0 bases and 2 bases, there was a span of 11 bases. The CDR3 protein is CASSQDRGGAYNEQFF. The DNA for the CDR3 is TGTGCCAGCAGCCAAGATCGAGGGGGGGCCTACAATGAGCAGTTCTTC.

The chain links TRBV10-3 to TRBJ2-2; no definite D call. V lost 10 bases and J lost 0, with 15 bases in between. The germline V gene has CDR1 ENHRY and CDR2 SYGVKD. There are 15 residues in the CDR3. CDR3 coding DNA: TGTGCCACCCGTGTGTCGGCAGCGAACACCGGGGAGCTGTTTTTT. This gives the protein CATRVSAANTGELFF.

The chain combines TRBV10-3 with TRBJ2-3; tentative D call: TRBD1 (7 bases). V lost 3 bases and J 5 bases, leaving 9 bases between the germline ends. The CDR3 runs 13 residues. The germline gives CDR1 ENHRY, CDR2 SYGVKD. In nucleotides, the CDR3 is TGTGCCATCAGTGACAGGGGGGAAGATACGCAGTATTTT. Its protein product is CAISDRGEDTQYF.

The chain is built from TRBV2 and TRBJ1-2, with D possibly TRBD1 on 6 matching bases. Per the germline V gene, CDR1 is SNHLY and CDR2 is FYNNEI. There are 17 residues in the CDR3. V was clipped by 4 bases and J by 4 bases, with 22 bases between them. The CDR3 reads CASSAQGGLLIVYGYTF. For the CDR3, the DNA is TGTGCCAGCAGTGCACAGGGAGGGCTTCTGATTGTCTATGGCTACACCTTC.

This clone appeared once. The J gene is TRBJ1-1, the V gene TRBV9; D is perhaps TRBD1 (5 bases). V lost 4 bases, J lost 8 bases, and 12 bases lay in between. Germline CDR1 reads SGDLS; CDR2 reads YYNGEE. The CDR3 has 12 residues. CDR3 bases: TGTGCCAGCAGCCCAGGGAAGGGGGAAGCTTTCTTT. Protein product: CASSPGKGEAFF.

The chain joins TRBV7-9 to TRBJ2-7; perhaps TRBD1 as D (6 bases). With 6 bases removed from V and 3 bases from J, the gap between germline ends came to 9 bases. This CDR3 is built from 12 residues. Germline CDR1 SEHNR, CDR2 FQNEAQ (reference sequence). The DNA for the CDR3 is TGTGCCAGCAGTTACAGGGTCTACGAGCAGTACTTC. Encoded protein: CASSYRVYEQYF. The full variable domain, completed using reference TRBV7-9 and TRBJ2-7, is DTGVSQNPRHKITKRGQNVTFRCDPISEHNRLYWYRQTLGQGPEFLTYFQNEAQLEKSRLLSDRFSAERPKGSFSTLEIQRTEQGDSAMYLCASSYRVYEQYFGPGTRLTVT.

The J gene is TRBJ1-2, the V gene TRBV9; no reliable D call. V was trimmed by 0 bases and J by 8 bases, leaving 17 bases between them. Germline V CDR1 and CDR2: SGDLS, YYNGEE. This CDR3 has 15 residues. CDR3 nucleotide sequence: TGTGCCAGCAGCGTAGATCCCAGCCCGGATATGGGCTACACCTTC. Residues: CASSVDPSPDMGYTF.

This clone was counted a few times. V usage is TRBV6-4 and J usage is TRBJ2-3; D gene unclear. The CDR3 extends over 15 amino acids. Germline CDR1 MRHNA, CDR2 SNTAGT. V was cut by 0 bases and J by 2 bases, with 9 bases left in between. In DNA form, the CDR3 reads TGTGCCAGCAGTGACTCAGTAGGTTCCACAGATACGCAGTATTTT. As protein: CASSDSVGSTDTQYF.

CDR3 sequence (DNA): TGTGCCAGTAGTATCAACGTCCGGGACAGGGTTTATGGCTACACCTTC. The encoded protein is CASSINVRDRVYGYTF. This rearrangement joins TRBV19 to TRBJ1-2; TRBD1 matches 9 bases. The germline CDR1 and CDR2 sequences are LNHDA and SQIVND (reference sequence). The V gene end was trimmed by 3 bases and the J gene end by 5 bases; junction bases not matched to a gene: 10. The CDR3 is 16 amino acids.

This clone is a singleton in its sample. V is TRBV29-1 and J is TRBJ1-1; 7 nucleotides match TRBD1. J gave up 1 base and V 1 base, and 3 bases lay outside the gene matches. The germline gives CDR1 SQVTM, CDR2 ANQGSEA. The CDR3 runs to 14 residues. The CDR3 DNA reads TGCAGCGTTGAAGGACAGGGAAGGAACACTGAAGCTTTCTTT. Encoded protein: CSVEGQGRNTEAFF.

A few counts support this clone. This chain connects TRBV7-3 to TRBJ2-7; 9 bases are a match to TRBD1. Trimming removed 5 bases from V and 5 bases from J; junction bases left unmatched: 7. The CDR3 runs to 14 residues. Germline loops: CDR1 SGHTA, CDR2 FQGTGA. This CDR3 reads CASSRTGTGNEQYF. The CDR3 nucleotides are TGTGCCAGCAGCCGGACCGGGACAGGGAACGAGCAGTACTTC.

V gene TRBV19 combines with J gene TRBJ1-5; 12 bases match TRBD1. The ends lost 9 bases at V and 6 bases at J; junction bases unmatched: 12. This CDR3 is 16 amino acids long. From germline, CDR1 is LNHDA and CDR2 SQIVND (reference sequence). For the CDR3, the DNA is TGTGCCAGCTCCGGGGGACAGGGGGCTTTGGGTCAGCCCCAGCATTTT. Protein product: CASSGGQGALGQPQHF.

The chain carries TRBV28 and TRBJ2-6; no definite D call. CDR1 is MDHEN, CDR2 SYDVKM, per germline. CDR3 length: 16 amino acids. V was clipped by 1 base and J by 0 bases, with 7 bases between them. The CDR3 region has the DNA TGTGCCAGCAGTTTATTACCGATCTCTGGGGCCAACGTCCTGACTTTC. It yields the protein CASSLLPISGANVLTF. Together with reference TRBV28 and TRBJ2-6, the CDR3 gives the full variable domain: DVKVTQSSRYLVKRTGEKVFLECVQDMDHENMFWYRQDPGLGLRLIYFSYDVKMKEKGDIPEGYSVSREKKERFSLILESASTNQTSMYLCASSLLPISGANVLTFGAGSRLTVL.

The sample holds one count of this clone. The chain carries TRBV15 and TRBJ2-5, with D tentatively TRBD1 (6 bases). The last part of the DNA fits TRBJ2-7 better; the J call may be wrong. Germline V lookup: CDR1 LNHNV, CDR2 YYDKDF (reference sequence). This CDR3 has 15 amino acids. CDR3 sequence (DNA): TGTGCCACCAGCAGGGAGACAGGCAGGTCGGACGAGCAGTACTTC. It yields the protein CATSRETGRSDEQYF.

This chain links TRBV11-2 with TRBJ2-7; D assignment may be TRBD1 or TRBD2 (6 bases each). V was trimmed by 6 bases and J by 3 bases, leaving 12 bases between them. This CDR3 contains 13 residues. CDR1 and CDR2 from the germline V gene are SGHAT and FQNNGV. The CDR3 DNA is TGTGCCAGCAGGCGGGACATCGACTACGAGCAGTACTTC. Its protein is CASRRDIDYEQYF.

This clone occurred once. This rearrangement joins TRBV11-2 to TRBJ2-1; D remains ambiguous. The germline V gene encodes CDR1 SGHAT and CDR2 FQNNGV. CDR3 size: 14 residues. Trimming shortened V by 4 bases and J by 5 bases, and 12 bases separated the two germline ends. Written as DNA, the CDR3 is TGTGCCAGCAGCTCGCCTGGCAGTCACAATGAGCAGTTCTTC. As protein: CASSSPGSHNEQFF.

This clone was seen only once. The rearrangement joins TRBV10-2 to TRBJ1-5, with D unresolved. The CDR3 is 12 residues long. The germline CDR1 and CDR2 sequences are WSHSY and SAAADI. The germline V and J ends were trimmed by 3 bases and 7 bases, with 7 bases remaining between them. This chain's CDR3 is CASSDLGQPQHF. The CDR3 DNA reads as TGCGCCAGCAGTGACCTTGGACAGCCCCAGCATTTT.

The J gene is TRBJ2-2, the V gene TRBV27, with TRBD1 identical over 12 bases. Germline-derived CDR1 and CDR2 are MNHEY and SMNVEV (reference sequence). Unmatched junction bases numbered 5, after V lost 6 bases and J lost 6 bases. The CDR3 is made up of 15 amino acids. CDR3 nucleotide sequence: TGTGCCAGCAGCCGGGACAGGGGGCAGGCCGGGGAGCTGTTTTTT. Protein sequence: CASSRDRGQAGELFF.

The chain links TRBV21-1 to TRBJ2-1; whether TRBD2, the table's D call, matches the DNA was not checked. TRBV21-1 is a known pseudogene. The CDR3 extends over 13 amino acids. The CDR3 DNA is TGTGCCAGCACTACTAGGTCCGAGAATGAGCAGTTCTTC. Protein sequence: CASTTRSENEQFF.